What follows are 7 T cell receptor beta chains derived from one specimen sequenced in a study of blood T cells in healthy people across ages. With a J-beta primer mix and a sample-barcoded 5' primer, a second PCR ran 7 to 11 cycles. TCRdb re-called the 5' RACE reads with MiXCR, one entry per CDR3 protein. The table records over a million distinct CDR3 sequences, roughly 40% of them present only once. Sequences were obtained from blood. These receptors were collected from a woman aged 18-29 years in good health.

The chain carries TRBV5-1 and TRBJ2-1, with 16 bases identical to TRBD2. Germline CDR1 SGHRS, CDR2 YFSETQ. With 4 bases clipped from V and 7 bases from J, the junction kept 5 bases outside the gene matches. There are 16 residues in the CDR3. For the CDR3, the DNA is TGCGCCAGCAGCCCGGGACTAGCGGGAGGGCCGAATGAGCAGTTCTTC. Protein sequence: CASSPGLAGGPNEQFF. Full variable domain (rest looked up from reference TRBV5-1 and TRBJ2-1): KAGVTQTPRYLIKTRGQQVTLSCSPISGHRSVSWYQQTPGQGLQFLFEYFSETQRNKGNFPGRFSGRQFSNSRSEMNVSTLELGDSALYLCASSPGLAGGPNEQFFGPGTRLTVL.

This clonotype was seen at least ten times. This sequence joins TRBV7-2 and TRBJ2-5; D is possibly TRBD2 (5 bases). The CDR3 covers 16 residues. In germline, CDR1 is SGHTA, CDR2 FQGNSA. The V gene lost 5 bases and the J gene lost 1 base, with 17 bases spanning the gap. The CDR3 protein is CASSPVVAPAQETQYF. CDR3 DNA sequence: TGTGCCAGCAGCCCGGTCGTAGCGCCGGCCCAAGAGACCCAGTACTTC.

V and J are TRBV3-1 and TRBJ2-7, with a tentative D call TRBD1 (5 bases). Germline values: CDR1 LGHDT, CDR2 YNNKEL (reference sequence). With 8 bases removed from V and 2 bases from J, the gap between germline ends came to 10 bases. The CDR3 runs to 12 residues. The CDR3 region is CASEGDAYEQYF. DNA of the CDR3: TGTGCCAGCGAAGGGGATGCCTACGAGCAGTACTTC.

This clonotype was detected a few times. The rearrangement joins TRBV28 to TRBJ2-1; TRBD2 is a possible D gene (5 bases). The CDR3 is made up of 13 amino acids. Trimming cost V 6 bases and J 7 bases, with 13 bases left between them. Germline loops: CDR1 MDHEN, CDR2 SYDVKM. Here the CDR3 reads CASRTTRSNEQFF. DNA for the CDR3: TGTGCCAGCAGAACAACTAGGAGTAATGAGCAGTTCTTC.

This clonotype appeared a few times. The chain uses TRBV28 and TRBJ2-1, with TRBD2 identical over 12 bases. CDR1 and CDR2 (germline): MDHEN, SYDVKM. The CDR3 contains 15 residues. The V segment lost 5 bases and the J segment 7 bases; nucleotides outside the gene matches: 6. In DNA form, the CDR3 reads TGTGCCAGCAGTCCGGCTAGCGGGGGGGCTAATGAGCAGTTCTTC. Its protein is CASSPASGGANEQFF.

The V call is TRBV9, the J call TRBJ1-2; D is uncertain. V dropped 3 bases and J dropped 4 bases, with 7 bases sitting between them. Germline CDR1 reads SGDLS; CDR2 reads YYNGEE. This CDR3 has 12 residues. CDR3 loop: CASSGHSYGYTF. The CDR3 nucleotides are TGTGCCAGCAGCGGACACAGCTATGGCTACACCTTC.

The chain uses TRBV19 and TRBJ2-7, with D perhaps TRBD1 (5 bases). The length of the CDR3 is 14 residues. V was cut by 1 base and J by 1 base, with 8 bases left in between. Germline CDR1 LNHDA, CDR2 SQIVND (reference sequence). This CDR3 reads CASSIGGDSYEQYF. The CDR3 bases are TGTGCCAGTAGTATAGGGGGCGATTCCTACGAGCAGTACTTC. The whole variable domain, remainder taken from reference TRBV19 and TRBJ2-7, is DGGITQSPKYLFRKEGQNVTLSCEQNLNHDAMYWYRQDPGQGLRLIYYSQIVNDFQKGDIAEGYSVSREKKESFPLTVTSAQKNPTAFYLCASSIGGDSYEQYFGPGTRLTVT.